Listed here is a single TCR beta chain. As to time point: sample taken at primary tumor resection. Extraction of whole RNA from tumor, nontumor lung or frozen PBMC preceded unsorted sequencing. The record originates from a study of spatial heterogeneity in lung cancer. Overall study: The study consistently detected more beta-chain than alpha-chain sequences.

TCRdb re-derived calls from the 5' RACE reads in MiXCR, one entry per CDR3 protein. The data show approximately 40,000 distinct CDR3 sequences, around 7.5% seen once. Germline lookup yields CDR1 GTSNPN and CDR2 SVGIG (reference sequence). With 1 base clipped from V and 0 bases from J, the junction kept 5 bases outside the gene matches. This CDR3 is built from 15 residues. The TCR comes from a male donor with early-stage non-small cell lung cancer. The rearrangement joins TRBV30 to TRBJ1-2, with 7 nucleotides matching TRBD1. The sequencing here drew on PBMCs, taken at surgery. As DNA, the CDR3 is TGTGCCTGGAGTGCATCCGGGACAGCTAACTATGGCTACACCTTC. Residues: CAWSASGTANYGYTF.